The clone carrying this T cell receptor beta chain has only one observation. Its antigen is undetermined. This entry belongs to a study of T cells in Graves' hyperthyroidism and ophthalmopathy. Study conclusions and caveats: It was a median approximately 6.9 months before onset that the model predicted ophthalmopathy. Most thyroid-expanded clonotypes above 0.001 were also found in blood.

Amplification of TCR beta CDR3 regions was performed using RNA transcripts as template. The HTBI primer set was used in a first-round RT-PCR of the TCR CDR3. A single record per CDR3 protein comes from TCRdb applying MiXCR to the multiplex PCR reads. The sample lists hundreds of thousands of distinct CDR3 sequences; 13% to 15% were seen once. Patients aged 18 to 65 with hyperthyroidism were newly diagnosed, with duration under 2 months. The CDR3 is 16 residues long. Germline V lookup: CDR1 LGHNA, CDR2 YSLEER. The gene calls are TRBV4-3 and TRBJ2-5; D tentatively fits TRBD1 or TRBD2 (6 bases each). The J call may be wrong; the DNA end is better matched by TRBJ2-1. The TCR was taken from a woman between 18 and 29 years old with Graves' hyperthyroidism. Sequencing was carried out using blood. CDR3 nucleotides: TGCGCCAGCAGCCAAGAAAGGGGGGCGAGGTCAAAGACCCAGTTCTTC. Encoded protein: CASSQERGARSKTQFF.